These 17 T cell receptor beta chains share one sample of origin, sequenced in a study of shared clonotypes between healthy human individuals. The table came from immunoSEQ multiplex PCR; TCRdb's copy has only in-frame clones and leaves some out. The sample consists of hundreds of thousands of clones, around 96% of them appearing once. Positively selected for CCR7, the CD45RO-negative cells used as naive CD8 cells excluded terminally differentiated effector memory CD45RA+ cells. The specimen was naive CD8+ T cells sorted from blood. Receptors were obtained from a woman aged 25-40 years in good health.

The V gene is TRBV11-2, the J gene TRBJ2-1; 9 nucleotides match TRBD2. Germline V gene sequence: CDR1 SGHAT, CDR2 FQNNGV. The CDR3 runs to 16 residues. Trimming took 5 bases from V and 0 from J; bases not matched to a gene: 5. CDR3 loop: CASSRLAVSSYNEQFF. The DNA for the CDR3 is TGTGCCAGCAGCAGACTAGCGGTAAGCTCCTACAATGAGCAGTTCTTC.

The V call is TRBV7-9, the J call TRBJ2-1; the D is unclear. The germline gives CDR1 SEHNR, CDR2 FQNEAQ (reference sequence). With 5 bases removed from V and 7 bases from J, the gap between germline ends came to 12 bases. The CDR3 loop spans 13 amino acids. Here the CDR3 DNA reads TGTGCCAGCAGCGGACCTCCGCGGAATGAGCAGTTCTTC. Translated, it gives CASSGPPRNEQFF.

This chain links TRBV13 with TRBJ2-1; no clear D. The germline CDR1 and CDR2 sequences are PRHDT and FYEKMQ (reference sequence). CDR3 length: 15 amino acids. The ends were cut back, 2 bases at V and 0 bases at J, with 8 bases in the middle. The CDR3 DNA reads TGTGCCAGCAGCTTATTGGTTAGCTCCTACAATGAGCAGTTCTTC. Protein product: CASSLLVSSYNEQFF.

The chain is built from TRBV28 and TRBJ2-7; D unclear. The CDR3 loop spans 12 amino acids. V gave up 6 bases and J gave up 7 bases, with 13 bases separating them. Germline V lookup: CDR1 MDHEN, CDR2 SYDVKM. CDR3 residues: CASSTVRGEQYF. CDR3 in DNA: TGTGCCAGCAGCACCGTCCGTGGGGAGCAGTACTTC.

The CDR3 nucleotides are TGTGCCAGCAGCCCCGGCGGAGTTCACGGGGCCAACGTCCTGACTTTC. Residues: CASSPGGVHGANVLTF. This sequence joins TRBV7-9 and TRBJ2-6; no definite D call. The CDR3 sequence is 16 residues long. Germline V CDR1 and CDR2: SEHNR, FQNEAQ (reference sequence). Trimming stripped 5 bases from V and 4 bases from J, with 15 bases between.

The genes are TRBV6-1 and TRBJ1-2; 8 bases agree with TRBD1. The V segment lost 4 bases and the J segment 5 bases; nucleotides outside the gene matches: 3. CDR1 MNHNS and CDR2 SASEGT come from the germline V gene. This CDR3 is built from 13 residues. CDR3 sequence (DNA): TGTGCCAGCAGTGCAAGGACAGGGTATGGCTACACCTTC. It codes for CASSARTGYGYTF.

This chain joins TRBV4-2 and TRBJ2-3, with 7 bases aligning to TRBD2. The V segment lost 3 bases and the J segment 2 bases; nucleotides outside the gene matches: 11. The CDR3 runs 17 residues. Germline CDR1 reads LGHNA; CDR2 reads YNFKEQ. The CDR3 loop reads CASSQETSASATDTQYF. The CDR3 nucleotides are TGTGCCAGCAGCCAGGAAACTAGCGCGAGCGCCACAGATACGCAGTATTTT.

J is TRBJ1-4 and V is TRBV9; D gene ambiguous. V was pared by 7 bases and J by 0 bases, with 4 bases between. CDR1 and CDR2 from the germline V gene are SGDLS and YYNGEE. The CDR3 runs 12 residues. The CDR3 nucleotides read TGTGCCAGCGCAGCAACTAATGAAAAACTGTTTTTT. Amino acid sequence: CASAATNEKLFF.

The chain joins TRBV5-4 to TRBJ1-2; D gene unclear. Germline V gene lookup returns CDR1 SGHNT and CDR2 YYREEE (reference sequence). V was trimmed by 0 bases and J by 7 bases, leaving 10 bases between them. This CDR3 has 13 residues. The CDR3 DNA follows: TGTGCCAGCAGCTTGGGAGAGGGCTTTGGCTACACCTTC. Translated: CASSLGEGFGYTF.

The rearrangement joins TRBV10-1 to TRBJ1-5, with D unclear. There are 15 residues in the CDR3. Germline CDR1 reads WNHNN; CDR2 reads SYGVQD (reference sequence). Between the trimmed V and J ends, which lost 2 bases and 0 bases, there was a span of 8 bases. CDR3 amino acids: CASSESGDSNQPQHF. The CDR3 DNA sequence: TGCGCCAGCAGTGAGAGTGGAGATAGCAATCAGCCCCAGCATTTT.

The chain employs TRBV29-1 and TRBJ2-2; 7 bases agree with TRBD1. V lost 5 bases and J lost 1; bases outside the gene matches: 4. The CDR3 runs 14 residues. Germline V CDR1 and CDR2: SQVTM, ANQGSEA. Here the CDR3 reads CSVPGQVNTGELFF. The CDR3 DNA is TGCAGCGTTCCAGGACAGGTGAACACCGGGGAGCTGTTTTTT.

This clone was seen a single time. V and J are TRBV27 and TRBJ2-1, with 11 nucleotides matching TRBD2. CDR3 length: 16 residues. Looked up from germline, CDR1 is MNHEY and CDR2 is SMNVEV (reference sequence). V lost 6 bases and J lost 4; bases outside the gene matches: 8. The CDR3, as DNA: TGTGCCAGCAGAGACGGGACTAGCGGAGGATACAATGAGCAGTTCTTC. Translating it yields CASRDGTSGGYNEQFF.

This chain joins TRBV27 and TRBJ2-1, with TRBD2 as a possible D gene (6 bases). V was clipped by 6 bases and J by 3 bases, with 15 bases between them. The length of the CDR3 is 15 residues. The germline V gene encodes CDR1 MNHEY and CDR2 SMNVEV (reference sequence). The CDR3 sequence: CASRSKDYLYNEQFF. In nucleotides, the CDR3 is TGTGCCAGCAGATCAAAGGACTATCTCTACAATGAGCAGTTCTTC.

V gene TRBV7-9 combines with J gene TRBJ2-7; D is perhaps TRBD1 (5 bases). Trimming removed 4 bases at V and 2 bases at J, with 12 bases between. Per the germline V gene, CDR1 is SEHNR and CDR2 is FQNEAQ (reference sequence). The CDR3 loop spans 14 amino acids. The DNA of the CDR3 is TGTGCCAGCAGCTCCCAGGGATCTCCCTACGAGCAGTACTTC. It encodes CASSSQGSPYEQYF.

A few counts support this clone. This sequence joins TRBV11-1 and TRBJ2-7, with D uncertain. V gave up 1 base and J gave up 2 bases, with 6 bases separating them. Germline loops: CDR1 SGHAT, CDR2 FQDESV (reference sequence). This CDR3 comprises 13 residues. This chain's CDR3 is CASSLEAPYEQYF. CDR3 nucleotides: TGTGCCAGCAGCTTAGAGGCCCCCTACGAGCAGTACTTC.

This chain links TRBV5-1 with TRBJ2-7; D might be TRBD2 (6 bases). The CDR3 totals 16 residues. Germline values: CDR1 SGHRS, CDR2 YFSETQ. V dropped 4 bases and J dropped 2 bases, with 19 bases sitting between them. This chain's CDR3 is CASSVDYDYVPYEQYF. DNA of the CDR3: TGCGCCAGCAGCGTGGACTACGACTACGTCCCCTACGAGCAGTACTTC.

The rearrangement links TRBV11-2 to TRBJ2-1, with D possibly being TRBD1 (5 bases). Per the germline V gene, CDR1 is SGHAT and CDR2 is FQNNGV. V was trimmed by 5 bases and J by 3 bases, leaving 14 bases between them. CDR3 length: 15 amino acids. CDR3: CASSPKWGYYNEQFF. The CDR3, as DNA: TGTGCCAGCAGCCCAAAGTGGGGCTACTACAATGAGCAGTTCTTC.